This is a list of T cell receptor beta chains from one sample in a study of blood T cell repertoires in COVID-19. Assay used: immunoSEQ multiplex PCR; TCRdb lists only in-frame clones, some missing. The table shows roughly 160,000 clones, with about 85% occurring only once. Sequencing was done on a sample of peripheral blood. Receptor source: a man aged 18 to 30 with acute or convalescent COVID-19. The CDR3 runs from the conserved cysteine through the conserved F or W. D genes are given only for firm matches. Expanded clones are given a class, and other clones once, few, many or no size at all.

d_call: NA
j_call: TRBJ1-4
clone_size: NA
v_call: TRBV25-1
cdr3_aa: CASSEYGGANEKLFF
cdr3_nt: TGTGCCAGCAGTGAATATGGGGGGGCTAATGAAAAACTGTTTTTT

d_call: NA
j_call: TRBJ1-1
clone_size: NA
v_call: TRBV24-1
cdr3_aa: CATSDFVGGAFF
cdr3_nt: TGTGCCACCAGTGATTTTGTCGGGGGAGCTTTCTTT

d_call: TRBD1
j_call: TRBJ1-2
clone_size: NA
v_call: TRBV5-1
cdr3_aa: CASSVTGGYGYTF
cdr3_nt: TGCGCCAGCAGCGTGACAGGGGGGTATGGCTACACCTTC

d_call: NA
j_call: TRBJ1-2
clone_size: NA
v_call: TRBV19
cdr3_aa: CASSIGGGGYGYTF
cdr3_nt: TGTGCCAGTAGTATAGGCGGGGGCGGCTATGGCTACACCTTC

d_call: NA
j_call: TRBJ1-1
clone_size: NA
v_call: TRBV24-1
cdr3_aa: CATSDGGRNTEAFF
cdr3_nt: TGTGCCACCAGTGACGGAGGCCGGAACACTGAAGCTTTCTTT

d_call: TRBD1
j_call: TRBJ1-1
clone_size: NA
v_call: TRBV27
cdr3_aa: CASSMTGSMNTEAFF
cdr3_nt: TGTGCCAGCAGCATGACAGGGAGTATGAACACTGAAGCTTTCTTT

d_call: TRBD1
j_call: TRBJ1-6
clone_size: NA
v_call: TRBV3-1/TRBV3-2
cdr3_aa: CASSPGQGNSPLHF
cdr3_nt: TGTGCCAGCAGCCCGGGACAGGGAAATTCACCCCTCCACTTT

d_call: TRBD2
j_call: TRBJ2-3
clone_size: NA
v_call: TRBV7-2
cdr3_aa: CASSWTSGVTDTQYF
cdr3_nt: TGTGCCAGCAGCTGGACTAGCGGGGTCACAGATACGCAGTATTTT

d_call: TRBD2
j_call: TRBJ2-1
clone_size: NA
v_call: TRBV25-1
cdr3_aa: CASSEEDVLAGYNEQFF
cdr3_nt: TGTGCCAGCAGTGAAGAAGATGTACTAGCGGGGTACAATGAGCAGTTCTTC

d_call: NA
j_call: TRBJ2-5
clone_size: NA
v_call: TRBV7-3
cdr3_aa: CASSIRTDYQETQYF
cdr3_nt: TGTGCCAGCAGCATACGGACAGATTACCAAGAGACCCAGTACTTC

d_call: TRBD1
j_call: TRBJ2-6
clone_size: NA
v_call: TRBV18
cdr3_aa: CASSPLSGQAFGANVLTF
cdr3_nt: TGTGCCAGCTCACCATTGTCGGGACAGGCGTTTGGGGCCAACGTCCTGACTTTC

d_call: TRBD2
j_call: TRBJ2-1
clone_size: NA
v_call: TRBV9
cdr3_aa: CASSVGGGDYNEQFF
cdr3_nt: TGTGCCAGCAGCGTAGGCGGGGGGGACTACAATGAGCAGTTCTTC

d_call: TRBD2
j_call: TRBJ2-3
clone_size: NA
v_call: TRBV6-1
cdr3_aa: CASSEGASLAGVTTDTQYF
cdr3_nt: TGTGCCAGCAGTGAGGGGGCCTCACTAGCGGGGGTTACCACAGATACGCAGTATTTT

d_call: NA
j_call: TRBJ2-1
clone_size: few
v_call: TRBV19
cdr3_aa: CASSIDHGNEQFF
cdr3_nt: TGTGCCAGTAGTATAGATCACGGCAATGAGCAGTTCTTC

d_call: NA
j_call: TRBJ2-5
clone_size: NA
v_call: TRBV3-1/TRBV3-2
cdr3_aa: CASSQVRTEAETQYF
cdr3_nt: TGTGCCAGCAGCCAAGTCCGGACAGAAGCGGAGACCCAGTACTTC

d_call: TRBD1
j_call: TRBJ2-5
clone_size: NA
v_call: TRBV28
cdr3_aa: CASSSRDRGRETQYF
cdr3_nt: TGTGCCAGCAGTTCCCGGGACAGGGGAAGAGAGACCCAGTACTTC

d_call: NA
j_call: TRBJ1-2
clone_size: few
v_call: TRBV20-1
cdr3_aa: CSVVANYGYTF
cdr3_nt: TGCAGTGTCGTAGCTAACTATGGCTACACCTTC

d_call: TRBD1
j_call: TRBJ2-6
clone_size: NA
v_call: TRBV3-1/TRBV3-2
cdr3_aa: CASSQDWGGQGSGANVLTF
cdr3_nt: TGTGCCAGCAGCCAAGATTGGGGAGGACAGGGATCTGGGGCCAACGTCCTGACTTTC

d_call: TRBD2
j_call: TRBJ2-3
clone_size: NA
v_call: TRBV2
cdr3_aa: CASSDPSGGLIDTQYF
cdr3_nt: TGTGCCAGCAGTGACCCTAGCGGGGGATTAATAGATACGCAGTATTTT

d_call: NA
j_call: TRBJ1-2
clone_size: NA
v_call: TRBV30
cdr3_aa: CAWSDHSGYTF
cdr3_nt: TGTGCCTGGAGTGATCACAGTGGCTACACCTTC

d_call: NA
j_call: TRBJ2-3
clone_size: NA
v_call: TRBV5-1
cdr3_aa: CASSAGINGVRDTQYF
cdr3_nt: TGCGCCAGCAGCGCAGGAATAAACGGGGTGAGGGATACGCAGTATTTT

d_call: NA
j_call: TRBJ1-5
clone_size: NA
v_call: TRBV21-1
cdr3_aa: CASSKGGVEARYSNQPQHF
cdr3_nt: TGTGCCAGCAGCAAAGGGGGGGTGGAGGCTCGGTATAGCAATCAGCCCCAGCATTTT

d_call: NA
j_call: TRBJ2-1
clone_size: NA
v_call: TRBV28
cdr3_aa: CASRTLMSEQFF
cdr3_nt: TGTGCCAGCAGAACCCTGATGAGTGAGCAGTTCTTC

d_call: NA
j_call: TRBJ1-3
clone_size: NA
v_call: TRBV5-1
cdr3_aa: CASSLHQIISGNTIYF
cdr3_nt: TGCGCCAGCAGCTTACACCAAATCATCTCTGGAAACACCATATATTTT

d_call: TRBD1
j_call: TRBJ1-3
clone_size: once
v_call: TRBV19
cdr3_aa: CASTLGQGLGNTIYF
cdr3_nt: TGTGCCAGTACCCTAGGACAGGGGCTCGGAAACACCATATATTTT